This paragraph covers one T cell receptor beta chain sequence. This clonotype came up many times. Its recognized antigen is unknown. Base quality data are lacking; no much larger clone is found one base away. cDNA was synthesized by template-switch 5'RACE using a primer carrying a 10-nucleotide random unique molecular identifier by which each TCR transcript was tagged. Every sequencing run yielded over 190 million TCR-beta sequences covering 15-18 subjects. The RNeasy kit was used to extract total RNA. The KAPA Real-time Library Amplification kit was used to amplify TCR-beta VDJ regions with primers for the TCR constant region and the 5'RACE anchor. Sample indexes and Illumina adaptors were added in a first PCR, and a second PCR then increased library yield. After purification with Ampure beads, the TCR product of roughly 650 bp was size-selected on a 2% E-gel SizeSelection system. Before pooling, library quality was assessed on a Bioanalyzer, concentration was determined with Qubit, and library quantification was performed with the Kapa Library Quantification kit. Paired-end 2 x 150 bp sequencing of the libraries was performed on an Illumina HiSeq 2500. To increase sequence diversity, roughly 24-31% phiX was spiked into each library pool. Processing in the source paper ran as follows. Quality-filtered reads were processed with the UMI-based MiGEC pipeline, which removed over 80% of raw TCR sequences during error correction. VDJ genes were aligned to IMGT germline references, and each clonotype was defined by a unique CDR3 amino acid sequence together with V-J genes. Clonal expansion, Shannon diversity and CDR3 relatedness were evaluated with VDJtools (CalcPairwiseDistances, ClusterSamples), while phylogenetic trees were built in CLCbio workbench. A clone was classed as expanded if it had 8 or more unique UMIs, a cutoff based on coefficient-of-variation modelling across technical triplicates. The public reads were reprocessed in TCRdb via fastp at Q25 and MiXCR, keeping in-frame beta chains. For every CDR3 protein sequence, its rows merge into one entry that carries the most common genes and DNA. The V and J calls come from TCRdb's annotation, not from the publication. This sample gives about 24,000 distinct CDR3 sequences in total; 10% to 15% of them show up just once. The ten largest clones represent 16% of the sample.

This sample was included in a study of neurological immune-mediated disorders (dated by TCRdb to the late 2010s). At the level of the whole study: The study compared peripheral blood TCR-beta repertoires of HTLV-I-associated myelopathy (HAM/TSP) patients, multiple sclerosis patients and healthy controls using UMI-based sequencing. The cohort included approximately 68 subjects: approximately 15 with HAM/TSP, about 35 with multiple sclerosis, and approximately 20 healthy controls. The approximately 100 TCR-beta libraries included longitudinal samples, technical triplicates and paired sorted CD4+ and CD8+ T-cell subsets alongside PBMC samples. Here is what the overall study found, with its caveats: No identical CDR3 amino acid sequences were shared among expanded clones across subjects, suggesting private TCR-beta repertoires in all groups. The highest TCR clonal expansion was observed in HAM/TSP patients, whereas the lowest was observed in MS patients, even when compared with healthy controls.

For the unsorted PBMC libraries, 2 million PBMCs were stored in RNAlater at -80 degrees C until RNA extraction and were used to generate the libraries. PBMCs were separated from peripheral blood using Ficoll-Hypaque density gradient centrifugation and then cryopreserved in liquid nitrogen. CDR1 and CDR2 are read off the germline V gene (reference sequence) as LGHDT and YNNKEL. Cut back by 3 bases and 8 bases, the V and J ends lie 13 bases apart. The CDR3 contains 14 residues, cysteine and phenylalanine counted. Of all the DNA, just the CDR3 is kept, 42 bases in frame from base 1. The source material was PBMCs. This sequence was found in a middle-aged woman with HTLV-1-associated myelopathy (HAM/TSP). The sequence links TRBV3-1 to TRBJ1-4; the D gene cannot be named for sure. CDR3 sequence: CASSQRTVGEKLFF. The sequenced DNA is TGTGCCAGCAGCCAGAGGACGGTAGGAGAAAAACTGTTTTTT.